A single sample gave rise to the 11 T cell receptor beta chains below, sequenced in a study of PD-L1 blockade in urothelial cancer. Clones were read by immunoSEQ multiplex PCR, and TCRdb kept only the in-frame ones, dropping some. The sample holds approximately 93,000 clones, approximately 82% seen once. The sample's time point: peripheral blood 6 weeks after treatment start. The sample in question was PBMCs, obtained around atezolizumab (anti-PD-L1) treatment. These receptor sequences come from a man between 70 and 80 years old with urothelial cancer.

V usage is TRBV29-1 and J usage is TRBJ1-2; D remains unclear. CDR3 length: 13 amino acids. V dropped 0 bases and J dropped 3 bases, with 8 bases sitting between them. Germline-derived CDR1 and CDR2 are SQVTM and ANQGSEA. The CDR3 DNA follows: TGCAGCGTTGAAGAAGGAGGATACTATGGCTACACCTTC. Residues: CSVEEGGYYGYTF. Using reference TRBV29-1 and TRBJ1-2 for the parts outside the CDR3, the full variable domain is SAVISQKPSRDICQRGTSLTIQCQVDSQVTMMFWYRQQPGQSLTLIATANQGSEATYESGFVIDKFPISRPNLTFSTLTVSNMSPEDSSIYLCSVEEGGYYGYTFGSGTRLTVV.

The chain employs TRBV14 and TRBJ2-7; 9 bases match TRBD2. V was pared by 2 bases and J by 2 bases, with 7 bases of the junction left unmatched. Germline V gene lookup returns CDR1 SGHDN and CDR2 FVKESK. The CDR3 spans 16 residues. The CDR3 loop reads CASSQLGLAGTYEQYF. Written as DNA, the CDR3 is TGTGCCAGCAGCCAATTAGGGCTAGCGGGGACCTACGAGCAGTACTTC.

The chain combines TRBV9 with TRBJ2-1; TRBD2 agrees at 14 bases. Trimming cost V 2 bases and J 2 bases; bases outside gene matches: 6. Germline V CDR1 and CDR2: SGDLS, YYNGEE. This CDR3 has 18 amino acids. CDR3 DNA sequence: TGTGCCAGCAGCGTGACTAGCGGGGGGGCCGGTACCTACAATGAGCAGTTCTTC. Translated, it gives CASSVTSGGAGTYNEQFF.

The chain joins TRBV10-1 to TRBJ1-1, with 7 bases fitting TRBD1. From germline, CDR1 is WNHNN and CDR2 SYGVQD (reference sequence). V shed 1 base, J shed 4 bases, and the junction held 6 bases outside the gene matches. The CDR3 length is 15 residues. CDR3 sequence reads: CASSEYRAGGTEAFF. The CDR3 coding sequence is TGCGCCAGCAGTGAGTATAGGGCAGGGGGCACTGAAGCTTTCTTT.

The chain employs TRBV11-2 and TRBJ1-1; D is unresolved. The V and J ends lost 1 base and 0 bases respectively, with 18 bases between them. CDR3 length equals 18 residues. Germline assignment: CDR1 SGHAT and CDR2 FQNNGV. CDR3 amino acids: CASSLGWSGEGLNTEAFF. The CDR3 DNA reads TGTGCCAGCAGCTTAGGGTGGTCTGGAGAGGGTTTGAACACTGAAGCTTTCTTT.

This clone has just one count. For the CDR3, the DNA is TGTGCCAGCAGCTTGGATCCCAGGGGTGAAGAAAAACTGTTTTTT. Translating it yields CASSLDPRGEEKLFF. The chain recombines TRBV5-4 with TRBJ1-4; D might be TRBD1 (6 bases). Germline lookup yields CDR1 SGHNT and CDR2 YYREEE (reference sequence). Trimming removed 0 bases from V and 8 bases from J, with 14 bases in between. The CDR3 runs to 15 residues. Complete variable domain (other parts from reference TRBV5-4 and TRBJ1-4): ETGVTQSPTHLIKTRGQQVTLRCSSQSGHNTVSWYQQALGQGPQFIFQYYREEENGRGNFPPRFSGLQFPNYSSELNVNALELDDSALYLCASSLDPRGEEKLFFGSGTQLSVL.

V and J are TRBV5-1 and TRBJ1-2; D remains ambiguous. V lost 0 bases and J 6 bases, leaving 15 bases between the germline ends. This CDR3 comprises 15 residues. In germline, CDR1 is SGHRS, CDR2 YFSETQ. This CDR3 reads CASSLAGVEVNGYTF. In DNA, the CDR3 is TGCGCCAGCAGCTTGGCCGGGGTAGAAGTGAATGGCTACACCTTC.

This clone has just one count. The CDR3 sequence is CASSLTPGETQYF. In nucleotides, the CDR3 is TGCGCCAGCAGCCTGACTCCGGGGGAGACCCAGTACTTC. J is TRBJ2-5 and V is TRBV5-1; D might be TRBD2 (5 bases). Deletions cut 4 bases from V and 5 bases from J, with 12 bases between. This CDR3 has 13 amino acids. Germline CDR1 reads SGHRS; CDR2 reads YFSETQ.

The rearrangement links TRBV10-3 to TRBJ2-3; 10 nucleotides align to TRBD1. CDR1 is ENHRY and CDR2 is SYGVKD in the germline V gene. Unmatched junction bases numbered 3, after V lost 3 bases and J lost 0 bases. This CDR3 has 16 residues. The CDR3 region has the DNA TGTGCCATCAGTGAAGGGACAGGGGATAGCACAGATACGCAGTATTTT. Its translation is CAISEGTGDSTDTQYF.

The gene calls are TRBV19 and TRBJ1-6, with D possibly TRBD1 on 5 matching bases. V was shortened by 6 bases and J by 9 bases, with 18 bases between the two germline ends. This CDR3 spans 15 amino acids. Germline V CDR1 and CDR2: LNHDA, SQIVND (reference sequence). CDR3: CASSLQIGDGSPLHF. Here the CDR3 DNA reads TGTGCCAGTAGCCTTCAGATAGGGGATGGTTCACCCCTCCACTTT.

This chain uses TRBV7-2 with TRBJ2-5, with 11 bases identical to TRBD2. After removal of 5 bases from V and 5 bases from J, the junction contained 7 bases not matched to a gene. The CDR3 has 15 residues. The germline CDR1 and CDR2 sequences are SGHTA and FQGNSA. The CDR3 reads CASSLSGGAGETQYF. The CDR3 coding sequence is TGTGCCAGCAGCCTTAGCGGGGGGGCCGGCGAGACCCAGTACTTC.